Shown below are 20 T cell receptor beta chains from a single sample sequenced in a study of radiation and T cells in renal cell carcinoma. Time point defined: blood 4 weeks post-SBRT, at nephrectomy. Treatment here: 15 Gy SBRT to primary tumor, nephrectomy 4 weeks later. Assay: immunoSEQ multiplex PCR; the TCRdb copy retains only in-frame clones and omits some. The repertoire holds fewer than 80,000 clones, roughly 83% seen once, with 2.4% in the top ten. Sequences were derived from blood, sampled from a patient whose treatment included radiotherapy and nephrectomy. Receptors were obtained from a woman in her fifties or sixties with renal cell carcinoma.

The chain recombines TRBV15 with TRBJ2-3; 9 bases agree with TRBD2. The CDR3 contains 16 residues. The V segment lost 0 bases and the J segment 8 bases; nucleotides outside the gene matches: 9. Germline CDR1 reads LNHNV; CDR2 reads YYDKDF (reference sequence). The CDR3 bases are TGTGCCACCAGCAGAGATTTAGCGGGGGTGGAGGGTACGCAGTATTTT. Amino acids: CATSRDLAGVEGTQYF.

The rearrangement uses TRBV13 and TRBJ2-1; D tentatively reads TRBD1 or TRBD2 (6 bases each). V gave up 6 bases and J gave up 7 bases, with 19 bases separating them. CDR1 and CDR2 (germline): PRHDT, FYEKMQ (reference sequence). The CDR3 loop spans 15 amino acids. CDR3 nucleotide sequence: TGTGCCAGCAGTGATCCGGGGGCCCGGGGAAATGAGCAGTTCTTC. This gives the protein CASSDPGARGNEQFF. Full variable domain (missing parts from reference TRBV13 and TRBJ2-1): AAGVIQSPRHLIKEKRETATLKCYPIPRHDTVYWYQQGPGQDPQFLISFYEKMQSDKGSIPDRFSAQQFSDYHSELNMSSLELGDSALYFCASSDPGARGNEQFFGPGTRLTVL.

The chain combines TRBV11-3 with TRBJ2-1, with a possible D match to TRBD1 (5 bases). Germline lookup yields CDR1 SGHNT and CDR2 YENEEA. V was pared by 5 bases and J by 4 bases, with 6 bases between. The CDR3 consists of 12 residues. CDR3 residues: CASSPGYNEQFF. The CDR3, as DNA: TGTGCCAGCAGCCCAGGGTACAATGAGCAGTTCTTC.

The V call is TRBV15, the J call TRBJ2-5, with 8 bases lining up with TRBD2. The CDR3 spans 17 residues. The V gene end was trimmed by 0 bases and the J gene end by 1 base; junction bases not matched to a gene: 7. Germline loops: CDR1 LNHNV, CDR2 YYDKDF (reference sequence). CDR3 in DNA: TGTGCCACCAGCAGAGAAGTTCCTAGCGGGTTCCAAGAGACCCAGTACTTC. This encodes CATSREVPSGFQETQYF.

The rearrangement joins TRBV9 to TRBJ1-1, with D perhaps TRBD1 (6 bases). Germline CDR1 SGDLS, CDR2 YYNGEE. V shed 0 bases and J shed 1 base, with 10 bases lying between them. CDR3 size: 15 residues. CDR3 nucleotides: TGTGCCAGCAGCGTAGAAGGGGGAGAGAACACTGAAGCTTTCTTT. As protein: CASSVEGGENTEAFF.

This clone was recorded only once. The rearrangement uses TRBV7-2 and TRBJ2-2, with a weak D call TRBD1 (6 bases). With 5 bases removed from V and 7 bases from J, the gap between germline ends came to 14 bases. The CDR3 runs to 14 residues. The germline V gene encodes CDR1 SGHTA and CDR2 FQGNSA. The CDR3 is CASSHTQGNGELFF. The CDR3 nucleotides are TGTGCCAGCAGCCACACACAGGGAAACGGGGAGCTGTTTTTT.

This sequence joins TRBV7-9 and TRBJ1-1; D not resolved. The CDR3 contains 14 residues. Germline V CDR1 and CDR2: SEHNR, FQNEAQ (reference sequence). The V end was cut by 5 bases, the J end by 1 base, with 11 bases between. CDR3: CASSHLTENTEAFF. DNA for the CDR3: TGTGCCAGCAGCCACCTAACAGAGAACACTGAAGCTTTCTTT.

The rearrangement links TRBV18 to TRBJ2-1, with D perhaps TRBD1 (5 bases). The CDR3 extends over 16 amino acids. Between the trimmed V and J ends, which lost 2 bases and 6 bases, there was a span of 17 bases. Germline CDR1 reads KGHSH; CDR2 reads LQKENI. CDR3 nucleotides: TGTGCCAGCTCACCAAAAGGAGCAGGTGGGGCCAATGAGCAGTTCTTC. Protein: CASSPKGAGGANEQFF. Full variable domain (rest looked up from reference TRBV18 and TRBJ2-1): NAGVMQNPRHLVRRRGQEARLRCSPMKGHSHVYWYRQLPEEGLKFMVYLQKENIIDESGMPKERFSAEFPKEGPSILRIQQVVRGDSAAYFCASSPKGAGGANEQFFGPGTRLTVL.

The genes are TRBV6-5 and TRBJ1-6; TRBD1 is a possible D gene (5 bases). This CDR3 region has 14 residues. Trimming shortened V by 5 bases and J by 7 bases, and 12 bases separated the two germline ends. Germline CDR1 is MNHEY and CDR2 is SVGAGI. The CDR3 loop is CASSLGGVNSPLHF. CDR3 nucleotides: TGTGCCAGCAGTCTTGGGGGAGTGAATTCACCCCTCCACTTT.

The V gene is TRBV19, the J gene TRBJ2-3; D unresolved. This CDR3 is 13 amino acids long. The germline gives CDR1 LNHDA, CDR2 SQIVND (reference sequence). The germline V and J ends were trimmed by 4 bases and 5 bases, with 10 bases remaining between them. CDR3 region: CASSTHEGDTQYF. CDR3 DNA: TGTGCCAGTAGTACTCATGAAGGAGATACGCAGTATTTT.

The chain recombines TRBV19 with TRBJ1-5; D is undetermined. The V end was cut by 0 bases, the J end by 1 base, with 4 bases between. Germline V CDR1 and CDR2: LNHDA, SQIVND (reference sequence). This CDR3 has 14 amino acids. The CDR3 nucleotides read TGTGCCAGTAGTATAGAGAACAGCAATCAGCCCCAGCATTTT. Encoded protein: CASSIENSNQPQHF. The full variable domain, with the rest looked up from reference TRBV19 and TRBJ1-5, is DGGITQSPKYLFRKEGQNVTLSCEQNLNHDAMYWYRQDPGQGLRLIYYSQIVNDFQKGDIAEGYSVSREKKESFPLTVTSAQKNPTAFYLCASSIENSNQPQHFGDGTRLSIL.

This sequence joins TRBV28 and TRBJ1-5; no definite D call. Germline lookup yields CDR1 MDHEN and CDR2 SYDVKM. The ends were cut back, 7 bases at V and 0 bases at J, with 10 bases in the middle. CDR3 length: 14 residues. CDR3 protein: CASIPRASNQPQHF. The CDR3 nucleotides are TGTGCCAGCATCCCCCGGGCTAGCAATCAGCCCCAGCATTTT. The whole variable domain, filled in from reference TRBV28 and TRBJ1-5, reads DVKVTQSSRYLVKRTGEKVFLECVQDMDHENMFWYRQDPGLGLRLIYFSYDVKMKEKGDIPEGYSVSREKKERFSLILESASTNQTSMYLCASIPRASNQPQHFGDGTRLSIL.

This chain joins TRBV5-1 and TRBJ1-6; TRBD1 agrees at 7 bases. CDR3 length: 15 residues. Germline V lookup: CDR1 SGHRS, CDR2 YFSETQ. J lost 3 bases, V lost 0 bases, and 0 bases had no gene match. Written as DNA, the CDR3 is TGCGCCAGCAGCTTGGACAGGGGCTATAATTCACCCCTCCACTTT. Residues: CASSLDRGYNSPLHF.

The chain combines TRBV2 with TRBJ2-5; a possible D gene is TRBD1 (6 bases). Germline values: CDR1 SNHLY, CDR2 FYNNEI. There are 14 residues in the CDR3. V lost 6 bases to trimming and J lost 5 bases, with 16 bases between them. This CDR3 is CASSVQGLGETQYF. The CDR3 DNA is TGTGCCAGCAGCGTACAGGGCCTGGGGGAGACCCAGTACTTC.

The chain carries TRBV27 and TRBJ2-7; unclear D gene. V dropped 2 bases and J dropped 2 bases, with 7 bases sitting between them. Germline CDR1 reads MNHEY; CDR2 reads SMNVEV (reference sequence). This CDR3 comprises 13 residues. This chain's CDR3 is CASSLRMPYEQYF. CDR3 nucleotide sequence: TGTGCCAGCAGTTTAAGGATGCCCTACGAGCAGTACTTC.

Notes on this clone: Different DNA sequences within this sample yield the same CDR3. CDR3 sequence: CASSRDTEAFF. DNA of the CDR3: TGTGCCAGCAGTCGGGACACTGAAGCTTTCTTT. The rearrangement uses TRBV6-5 and TRBJ1-1; D is unclear. The length of the CDR3 is 11 residues. The V gene's germline CDR1 is MNHEY and CDR2 SVGAGI. V was trimmed by 5 bases and J by 3 bases, leaving 4 bases between them.

The rearrangement joins TRBV6-5 to TRBJ2-7; no definite D call. This CDR3 spans 15 amino acids. From germline, CDR1 is MNHEY and CDR2 SVGAGI. V lost 3 bases and J 5 bases, leaving 17 bases between the germline ends. CDR3 protein: CASSYDGNGDDEQYF. The CDR3 DNA is TGTGCCAGCAGTTATGACGGCAACGGAGATGACGAGCAGTACTTC.

The chain links TRBV18 to TRBJ1-1, with 8 bases fitting TRBD1. With V trimmed by 5 bases and J by 7 bases, 6 bases remained unmatched. CDR1 and CDR2 from the germline V gene are KGHSH and LQKENI. The CDR3 contains 13 residues. The CDR3: CASSVQGANEAFF. CDR3 nucleotides: TGTGCCAGCTCAGTCCAGGGGGCGAATGAAGCTTTCTTT.

This CDR3 reads CASSTGQANYGYTF. DNA of the CDR3: TGTGCCAGTAGTACGGGACAGGCTAACTATGGCTACACCTTC. The gene calls are TRBV19 and TRBJ1-2; 8 bases are a match to TRBD1. V dropped 4 bases and J dropped 0; count of bases not matched to a gene: 1. CDR3 length equals 14 residues. From germline, CDR1 is LNHDA and CDR2 SQIVND (reference sequence). Full variable domain (rest looked up from reference TRBV19 and TRBJ1-2): DGGITQSPKYLFRKEGQNVTLSCEQNLNHDAMYWYRQDPGQGLRLIYYSQIVNDFQKGDIAEGYSVSREKKESFPLTVTSAQKNPTAFYLCASSTGQANYGYTFGSGTRLTVV.

This clone showed up just a few times. V and J are TRBV6-5 and TRBJ1-1; the match to TRBD1 covers 9 bases. Germline trimming cut 4 bases from V and 6 bases from J; bases unmatched to any gene: 9. The CDR3 has 15 residues. The V gene's germline CDR1 is MNHEY and CDR2 SVGAGI. In nucleotides, the CDR3 is TGTGCCAGCAGTTCGCCGACAGGGGGATGGTCTGAAGCTTTCTTT. Protein sequence: CASSSPTGGWSEAFF.